The present entry profiles one TCR beta chain with its context. Its antigen is not known. The data stem from a study of cytomegalovirus exposure and HLA in healthy donors. Points from the study as a whole: Three CMV-associated chains were confirmed in vitro to be specific for CMV antigens. Rare sequences made up most TCRs, while some public TCRs were found in many donors.

The CDR3 is 13 residues long. CDR1 and CDR2 from the germline V gene are LNHDA and SQIVND (reference sequence). V lost 10 bases and J 5 bases, leaving 17 bases between the germline ends. Sequencing was performed with immunoSEQ multiplex PCR; in TCRdb, only in-frame clones are kept and a portion is missing. The data show 98,000 or so clones, approximately 96% seen once. Separation from the 666-subject first cohort characterized the roughly 130-subject validation cohort, to which the donors belonged. The source of this sequence is a woman aged 18-29 years in good health and CMV-seronegative. Material for sequencing was PBMCs. The rearrangement uses TRBV19 and TRBJ1-1, with a tentative D call TRBD1 (6 bases). Here the CDR3 reads CATNPSGATEAFF. CDR3 nucleotides: TGTGCCACGAACCCGTCAGGGGCGACTGAAGCTTTCTTT.